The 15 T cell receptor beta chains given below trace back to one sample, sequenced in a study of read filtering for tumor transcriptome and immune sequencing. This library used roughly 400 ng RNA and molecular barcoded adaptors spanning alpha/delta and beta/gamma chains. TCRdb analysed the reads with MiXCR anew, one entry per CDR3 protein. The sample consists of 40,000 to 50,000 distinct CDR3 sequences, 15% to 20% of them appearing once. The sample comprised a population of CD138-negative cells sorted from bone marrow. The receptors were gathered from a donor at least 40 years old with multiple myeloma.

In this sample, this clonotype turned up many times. Written as DNA, the CDR3 is TGTGCCACTGCGGGGGGGAGCGGGTTGGGGAATGAGCAGTTCTTC. Translation: CATAGGSGLGNEQFF. This rearrangement joins TRBV24-1 to TRBJ2-1; 9 bases fit TRBD2. V was clipped by 10 bases and J by 7 bases; unmatched bases: 13. The CDR3 sequence is 15 residues long. Per germline, CDR1 KGHDR and CDR2 SFDVKD.

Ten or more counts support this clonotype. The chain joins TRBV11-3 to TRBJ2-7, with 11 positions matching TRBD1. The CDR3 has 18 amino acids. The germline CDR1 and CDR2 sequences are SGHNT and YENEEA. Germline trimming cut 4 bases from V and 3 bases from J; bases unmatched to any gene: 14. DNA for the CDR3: TGTGCCAGCAGCTGGGTGACCGGGACAGGGGGACGTGACTACGAGCAGTACTTC. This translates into CASSWVTGTGGRDYEQYF. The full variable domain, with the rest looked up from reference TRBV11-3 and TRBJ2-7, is EAGVVQSPRYKIIEKKQPVAFWCNPISGHNTLYWYLQNLGQGPELLIRYENEEAVDDSQLPKDRFSAERLKGVDSTLKIQPAELGDSAVYLCASSWVTGTGGRDYEQYFGPGTRLTVT.

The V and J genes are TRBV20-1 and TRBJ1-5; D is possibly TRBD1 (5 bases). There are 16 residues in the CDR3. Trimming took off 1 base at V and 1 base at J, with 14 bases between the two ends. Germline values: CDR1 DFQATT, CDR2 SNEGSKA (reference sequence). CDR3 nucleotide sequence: TGCAGTGCTAGAGCCGCAGGGAGGATGAGCAATCAGCCCCAGCATTTT. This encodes CSARAAGRMSNQPQHF.

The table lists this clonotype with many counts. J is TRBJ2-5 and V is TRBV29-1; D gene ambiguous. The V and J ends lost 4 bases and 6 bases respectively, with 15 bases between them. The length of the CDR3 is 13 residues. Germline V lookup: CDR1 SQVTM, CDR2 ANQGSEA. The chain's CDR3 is CSVVGNSDKTQYF. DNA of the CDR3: TGCAGCGTTGTAGGGAATTCCGACAAGACCCAGTACTTC.

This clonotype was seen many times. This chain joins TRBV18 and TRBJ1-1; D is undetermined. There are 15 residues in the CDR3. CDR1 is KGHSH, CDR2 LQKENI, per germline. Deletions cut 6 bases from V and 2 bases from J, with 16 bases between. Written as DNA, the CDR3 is TGTGCCAGCTCCCCGCTCCATGACCCCAACACTGAAGCTTTCTTT. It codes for CASSPLHDPNTEAFF.

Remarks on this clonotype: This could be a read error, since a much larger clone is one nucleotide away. CDR3 loop: CASSQGISGRRADTQYF. For the CDR3, the DNA is TGTGCCAGCAGCCAAGGGATTAGCGGGAGGAGGGCAGATACGCAGTATTTT. V and J are TRBV14 and TRBJ2-3, with TRBD2 matching 10 bases. This CDR3 has 17 residues. The J segment lost 4 bases and the V segment lost 1 base, leaving 8 bases of the junction unmatched. Germline V gives CDR1 SGHDN, CDR2 FVKESK.

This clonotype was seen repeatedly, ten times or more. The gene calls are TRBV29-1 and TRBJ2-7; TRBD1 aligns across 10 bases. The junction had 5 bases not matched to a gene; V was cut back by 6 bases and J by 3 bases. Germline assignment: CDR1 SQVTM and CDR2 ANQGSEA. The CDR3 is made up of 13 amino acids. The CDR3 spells CSVLGQGYYEQYF. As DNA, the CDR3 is TGCAGCGTACTGGGACAGGGGTACTACGAGCAGTACTTC.

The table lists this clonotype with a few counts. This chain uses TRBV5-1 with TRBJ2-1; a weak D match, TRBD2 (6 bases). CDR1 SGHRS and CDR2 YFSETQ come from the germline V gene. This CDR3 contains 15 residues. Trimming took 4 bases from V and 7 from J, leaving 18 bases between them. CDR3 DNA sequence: TGCGCCAGCAGCCCCCCTTTCGGGAGCTTAAATGAGCAGTTCTTC. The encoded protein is CASSPPFGSLNEQFF. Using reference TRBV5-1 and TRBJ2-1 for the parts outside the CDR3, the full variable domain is KAGVTQTPRYLIKTRGQQVTLSCSPISGHRSVSWYQQTPGQGLQFLFEYFSETQRNKGNFPGRFSGRQFSNSRSEMNVSTLELGDSALYLCASSPPFGSLNEQFFGPGTRLTVL.

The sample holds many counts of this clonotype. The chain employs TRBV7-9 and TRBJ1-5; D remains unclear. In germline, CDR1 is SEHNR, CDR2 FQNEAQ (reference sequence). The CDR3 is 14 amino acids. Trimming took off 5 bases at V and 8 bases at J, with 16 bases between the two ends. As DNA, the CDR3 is TGTGCCAGCAGCCATACCGGGAGGAACGAGCCCCAGCATTTT. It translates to CASSHTGRNEPQHF.

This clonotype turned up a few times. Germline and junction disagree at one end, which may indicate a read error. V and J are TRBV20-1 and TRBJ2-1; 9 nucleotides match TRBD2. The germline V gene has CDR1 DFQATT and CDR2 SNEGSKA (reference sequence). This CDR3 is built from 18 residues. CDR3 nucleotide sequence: TGCAGTGCTAGAGATCGAAATAGCGGGAGTAGGCCCTACAATGGGCAGTTCTTC. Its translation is CSARDRNSGSRPYNGQFF.

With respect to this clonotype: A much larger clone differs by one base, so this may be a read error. The CDR3 reads CASGSGPDNEQFF. CDR3 nucleotide sequence: TGTGCCAGCGGCTCGGGACCCGACAATGAGCAGTTCTTC. The J gene is TRBJ2-1, the V gene TRBV7-2; D tentatively fits TRBD1 or TRBD2 (5 bases each). This CDR3 has 13 residues. The germline V gene encodes CDR1 SGHTA and CDR2 FQGNSA. V lost 8 bases and J 5 bases, leaving 13 bases between the germline ends. Drawing the rest from reference TRBV7-2 and TRBJ2-1, the complete variable domain is GAGVSQSPSNKVTEKGKDVELRCDPISGHTALYWYRQSLGQGLEFLIYFQGNSAPDKSGLPSDRFSAERTGGSVSTLTIQRTQQEDSAVYLCASGSGPDNEQFFGPGTRLTVL.

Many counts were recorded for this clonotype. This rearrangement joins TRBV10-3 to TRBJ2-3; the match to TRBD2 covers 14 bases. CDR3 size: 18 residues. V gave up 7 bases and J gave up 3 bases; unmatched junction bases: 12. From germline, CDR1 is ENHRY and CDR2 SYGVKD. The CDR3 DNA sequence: TGTGCCATCAAAGAACAACCGGGACTAGCGGGAGCGACAGATACGCAGTATTTT. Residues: CAIKEQPGLAGATDTQYF.

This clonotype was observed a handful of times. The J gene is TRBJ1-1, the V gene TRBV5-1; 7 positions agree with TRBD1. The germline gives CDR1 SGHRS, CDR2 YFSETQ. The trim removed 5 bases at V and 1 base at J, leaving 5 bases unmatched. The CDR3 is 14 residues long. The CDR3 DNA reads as TGCGCCAGCAGGACAAGACAGGGGAACACTGAAGCTTTCTTT. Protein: CASRTRQGNTEAFF. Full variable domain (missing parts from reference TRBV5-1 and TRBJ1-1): KAGVTQTPRYLIKTRGQQVTLSCSPISGHRSVSWYQQTPGQGLQFLFEYFSETQRNKGNFPGRFSGRQFSNSRSEMNVSTLELGDSALYLCASRTRQGNTEAFFGQGTRLTVV.

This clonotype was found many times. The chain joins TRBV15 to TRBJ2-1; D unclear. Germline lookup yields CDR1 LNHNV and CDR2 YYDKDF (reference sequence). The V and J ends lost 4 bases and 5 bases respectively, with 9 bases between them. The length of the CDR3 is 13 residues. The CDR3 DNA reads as TGTGCCACCAGCAAAACTACCGACAATGAGCAGTTCTTC. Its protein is CATSKTTDNEQFF.

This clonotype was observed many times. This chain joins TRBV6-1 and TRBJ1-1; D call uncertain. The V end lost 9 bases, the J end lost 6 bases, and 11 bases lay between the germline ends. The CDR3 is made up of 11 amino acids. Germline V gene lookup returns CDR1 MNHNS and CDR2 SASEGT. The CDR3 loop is CASSRVAEAFF. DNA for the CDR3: TGTGCCAGTAGTAGGGTCGCTGAAGCTTTCTTT.